The entry below describes one T cell receptor beta chain. This clone appeared once. Its antigen remains unidentified. No much larger clone exists at a distance of one base, and base qualities are not known. The CDR3 runs 14 amino acids, cysteine and phenylalanine included. Only CDR3 DNA remains: 42 bases, in frame from the first base. Ends trimmed: V by 5 bases, J by 2 bases; bases unmatched to a gene: 4. The germline V gene specifies SGHVS as CDR1 and FQNEAQ as CDR2. This record belongs to a study of technical replicates of blood from a handful of donors (dated by TCRdb to about 2017). Preparation of the library involved the immunoSEQ multiplex PCR assay. The clones in this table, taken by TCRdb from immuneACCESS, are in-frame only. Not every clone is retained; where verified, under half of the shortfall comes from an unresolved V gene, and the cause of the rest is unknown. The table for this sample lists tens of thousands of clones; approximately 92% of them were counted only once. The ten largest clones add up to about 4% of the sample.

Rearrangement joined TRBV7-8 to TRBJ2-7, with 9 bases in between that match TRBD2. This receptor was identified in a human donor in good health. Some clones in this sample may be carry-over from other donors' samples. The sequenced sample consisted of PBMCs. CDR3 protein: CASSRREGAYEQYF. The DNA sequence is given as TGTGCCAGCAGCAGGCGGGAGGGGGCCTACGAGCAGTACTTC.